This T cell receptor (beta chain) was obtained from a study of blood T cells in healthy people across ages. Broader study findings: The study lacked donor CMV status, which possibly confounded expanded clonotype changes.

About this clonotype: Its antigen is still unknown.

A second PCR, run for 7 to 11 cycles, used a sample-barcoded 5' primer plus a J-beta primer mix. Template switching added a 12-random-nucleotide identifier to every cDNA molecule. Each CDR3 protein is one row after TCRdb ran MiXCR on the 5' RACE reads. The data hold hundreds of thousands of distinct CDR3 sequences, with about 61% observed a single time. The sequenced sample consisted of blood. This clonotype originated in a man aged 35 to 55 in good health.

The CDR3 bases are TGTGCCATCAGTGAGGGCAATTCACCCCTCCACTTT. Residues: CAISEGNSPLHF. This chain links TRBV10-3 with TRBJ1-6; D not resolved. Trimming stripped 2 bases from V and 7 bases from J, with 3 bases between. Germline V gene sequence: CDR1 ENHRY, CDR2 SYGVKD. The CDR3 runs to 12 residues.